This T cell receptor beta chain was sequenced in a study of T cells in Graves' hyperthyroidism and ophthalmopathy. Trimming left V 8 bases short and J 7 bases short, with 14 bases between. CDR1 and CDR2 from the germline V gene are SQVTM and ANQGSEA. The CDR3 consists of 11 residues. What was amplified from RNA transcripts were TCR beta CDR3 regions. When the TCR CDR3 underwent first-round RT-PCR, the HTBI primer set was used. MiXCR, run by TCRdb on the multiplex PCR reads, gives a single entry per CDR3 protein. Of approximately 590,000 distinct CDR3 sequences in the sample, 35% to 55% were seen once. Together with thyroid ultrasound, orbital computed tomography, serum thyroxine and TRAb, clinical symptoms were used for diagnoses.

This receptor was taken from a woman aged 18-29 years with Graves' hyperthyroidism. The sequenced sample was peripheral blood or thyroid tissue (not recorded which). The chain couples TRBV29-1 to TRBJ1-2, with TRBD1 as a possible D gene (5 bases). As DNA, the CDR3 is TGCAGCTTACTGACAGACCCTGGCTACACCTTC. As protein: CSLLTDPGYTF.